Below are 9 T cell receptor beta chains sequenced from a single sample in a study of blood T cell repertoires in COVID-19 (dated by TCRdb to the early 2020s). Receptor amplification or capture employed the immunoSEQ multiplex PCR assay. What TCRdb holds here is the immuneACCESS table cut down to in-frame rearrangements. Part of the clones is not present; checked against another copy, under half of the missing clones reflect an unresolved V gene, and the others are unexplained. Here the sample has over 350,000 clones; around 90% occur a single time. Of the sample, approximately 2% falls within the top ten clones. The sample was PBMCs or T cells enriched from blood (not recorded which). The receptor source for this set is a woman between 18 and 30 years old with acute COVID-19.

The rearrangement joins TRBV27 to TRBJ1-3; D might be TRBD1 (6 bases). Germline CDR1 and CDR2: MNHEY and SMNVEV (reference sequence). V lost 7 bases, J lost 4 bases, and 14 bases lay in between. This CDR3 is built from 14 residues. CDR3 sequence reads: CASKTPGQGNTIYF. DNA of the CDR3: TGTGCCAGCAAGACCCCCGGACAGGGAAACACCATATATTTT.

J is TRBJ1-1 and V is TRBV27; D is perhaps TRBD1 (6 bases). CDR1 MNHEY and CDR2 SMNVEV come from the germline V gene (reference sequence). CDR3 length equals 13 residues. V was cut by 8 bases and J by 5 bases, with 15 bases left in between. CDR3 loop: CASGGFFRTEAFF. The CDR3 DNA sequence: TGTGCCAGCGGGGGCTTCTTCAGGACTGAAGCTTTCTTT.

Only one count was recorded for this clone. This rearrangement joins TRBV3-1 (or the pseudogene TRBV3-2) to TRBJ1-2; 7 bases align to TRBD1. The V segment lost 0 bases and the J segment 4 bases; nucleotides outside the gene matches: 2. Germline assignment: CDR1 LGHDT and CDR2 YNNKEL (reference sequence). CDR3 size: 14 residues. The CDR3 reads CASSQEGQFYGYTF. The CDR3 DNA sequence: TGTGCCAGCAGCCAAGAGGGACAGTTCTATGGCTACACCTTC.

This clone was seen a few times. This chain uses TRBV24-1 with TRBJ1-5; TRBD1 matches at 8 bases. V shed 10 bases, J shed 3 bases, and the junction held 4 bases outside the gene matches. The CDR3 length is 13 residues. Germline V gives CDR1 KGHDR, CDR2 SFDVKD. CDR3 nucleotide sequence: TGTGCCACGGGACAGGCCCACAATCAGCCCCAGCATTTT. It encodes CATGQAHNQPQHF.

The V and J genes are TRBV28 and TRBJ2-1, with D tentatively TRBD1 (6 bases). The CDR3 length is 15 residues. V was shortened by 5 bases and J by 0 bases, with 11 bases between the two germline ends. Germline V CDR1 and CDR2: MDHEN, SYDVKM. The DNA of the CDR3 is TGTGCCAGCAGTGTCGACAGGAGCTCCTACAATGAGCAGTTCTTC. Encoded protein: CASSVDRSSYNEQFF.

The chain joins TRBV29-1 to TRBJ1-2, with 7 nucleotides matching TRBD1. J was trimmed by 6 bases and V by 1 base; bases with no gene match: 8. This CDR3 comprises 14 residues. CDR1 SQVTM and CDR2 ANQGSEA come from the germline V gene. The CDR3 DNA is TGCAGCGTTGAAGCGACAGGGCGAAGAAATGGCTACACCTTC. Translation gives CSVEATGRRNGYTF.

As for this clone: The junction departs from the called germline gene at one end, perhaps through a read error. V usage is TRBV19 and J usage is TRBJ2-3; the D gene is possibly TRBD1 (6 bases). The CDR3 extends over 16 amino acids. Germline V gives CDR1 LNHDA, CDR2 SQIVND (reference sequence). CDR3 sequence reads: CASSDGTYKSTNTQYF. In DNA form, the CDR3 reads TGTGCCAGTAGCGACGGGACATACAAGAGCACAAATACGCAGTATTTT.

The rearrangement joins TRBV28 to TRBJ2-7; possibly TRBD2 for D (6 bases). Between the trimmed V and J ends, which lost 5 bases and 6 bases, there was a span of 11 bases. CDR1 is MDHEN, CDR2 SYDVKM, per germline. The CDR3 runs 12 residues. The CDR3 here is CASSEGLLEQYF. DNA of the CDR3: TGTGCCAGCAGTGAGGGACTCCTCGAGCAGTACTTC.

The V and J genes are TRBV2 and TRBJ1-6; D ambiguous. CDR3 length: 14 amino acids. The germline gives CDR1 SNHLY, CDR2 FYNNEI. Trimming cost V 5 bases and J 0 bases, with 5 bases left between them. CDR3 nucleotides: TGTGCCAGCAGTTCGAGCTCCTATAATTCACCCCTCCACTTT. Its translation is CASSSSSYNSPLHF.